Reported below is one T cell receptor beta chain. Its antigen is undetermined. TCR beta CDR3 regions were amplified from RNA transcripts. With the HTBI primer set, the TCR CDR3 went through a first round of RT-PCR. One entry per CDR3 protein, called by TCRdb with MiXCR from the multiplex PCR reads. The table records fewer than 250,000 distinct CDR3 sequences, 17% of them present only once. Uncontrolled infection, other autoimmune disease, pregnancy or lactation barred patients from enrollment. The data derive from a study of T cells in Graves' hyperthyroidism and ophthalmopathy. Study results and limitations: Median prediction lead before ophthalmopathy onset was around 6.9 months with the model.

This CDR3 comprises 16 residues. V was clipped by 4 bases and J by 0 bases, with 13 bases between them. The germline V gene encodes CDR1 LGHNA and CDR2 YSLEER. The rearrangement joins TRBV4-3 to TRBJ2-1; unclear D gene. Material: blood. The TCR comes from a man aged 45-60 years with Graves' hyperthyroidism. The CDR3, as DNA: TGCGCCAGCAGCCGATCAGACCCGGGCTCCTACAATGAGCAGTTCTTC. Translated, it gives CASSRSDPGSYNEQFF.